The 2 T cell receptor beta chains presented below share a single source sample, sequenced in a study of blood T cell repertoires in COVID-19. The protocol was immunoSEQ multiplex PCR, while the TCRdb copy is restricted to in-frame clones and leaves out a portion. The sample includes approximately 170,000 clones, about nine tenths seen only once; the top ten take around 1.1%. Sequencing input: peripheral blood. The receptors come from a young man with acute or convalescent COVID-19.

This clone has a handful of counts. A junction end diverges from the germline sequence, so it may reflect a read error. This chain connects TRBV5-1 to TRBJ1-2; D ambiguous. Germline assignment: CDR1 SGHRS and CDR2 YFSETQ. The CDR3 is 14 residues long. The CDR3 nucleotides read TGCGCCAGCAGCTTGGATCTCAGCCATACTAACTCGGCCTTC. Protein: CASSLDLSHTNSAF.

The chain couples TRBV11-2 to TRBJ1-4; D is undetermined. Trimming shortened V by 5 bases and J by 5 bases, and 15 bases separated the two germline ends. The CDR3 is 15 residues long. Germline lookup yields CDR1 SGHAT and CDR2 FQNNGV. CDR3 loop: CASSRFFERNEKLFF. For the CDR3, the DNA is TGTGCCAGCAGCCGCTTTTTTGAGAGAAATGAAAAACTGTTTTTT.